One sample yielded the 32 T cell receptor beta chains listed below, sequenced in a study of cytotoxic CD8 clonotypes in ibrutinib-treated CLL. Measured with immunoSEQ multiplex PCR; TCRdb has only the in-frame clones, and not every one. Of 50,000 or so clones listed, around four fifths were seen once; the top ten hold around 21%. The starting material was PBMCs, obtained after 24 months of ibrutinib treatment. These receptors were collected from a human donor with chronic lymphocytic leukemia.

The chain recombines TRBV19 with TRBJ1-5; the D is unclear. The CDR3 is made up of 13 amino acids. Germline V gene sequence: CDR1 LNHDA, CDR2 SQIVND (reference sequence). V was clipped by 3 bases and J by 5 bases, with 8 bases between them. CDR3 DNA: TGTGCCAGTAGTATGGCGCAGCATCAGCCCCAGCATTTT. Amino acid sequence: CASSMAQHQPQHF.

J is TRBJ1-2 and V is TRBV6-6; possibly TRBD1 for D (6 bases). The ends were cut back, 8 bases at V and 3 bases at J, with 16 bases in the middle. This CDR3 has 14 amino acids. CDR1 is MNHNY and CDR2 is SVGAGI in the germline V gene (reference sequence). CDR3 residues: CASCCRGKDYGYTF. The CDR3 DNA reads as TGTGCCAGCTGCTGCAGGGGAAAAGACTATGGCTACACCTTC.

The gene calls are TRBV11-2 and TRBJ2-1, with unresolved D. V lost 5 bases to trimming and J lost 7 bases, with 15 bases between them. Germline V gene data show CDR1 as SGHAT and CDR2 as FQNNGV. The CDR3 covers 14 residues. DNA for the CDR3: TGTGCCAGCAGCCAAGGAGCAAAGCTGAATGAGCAGTTCTTC. Its protein is CASSQGAKLNEQFF.

The chain employs TRBV27 and TRBJ1-4; possible D gene TRBD1, 6 bases. From germline, CDR1 is MNHEY and CDR2 SMNVEV (reference sequence). V was shortened by 6 bases and J by 2 bases, with 19 bases between the two germline ends. The CDR3 contains 17 residues. DNA of the CDR3: TGTGCCAGCAGGACGAACTTACAGGGATCGACTAATGAAAAACTGTTTTTT. Its translation: CASRTNLQGSTNEKLFF.

The chain uses TRBV7-2 and TRBJ2-7; 7 nucleotides match TRBD2. The CDR3 consists of 15 residues. Germline V gene lookup returns CDR1 SGHTA and CDR2 FQGNSA. The junction had 3 bases not matched to a gene; V was cut back by 0 bases and J by 1 base. The CDR3 region has the DNA TGTGCCAGCAGCTTAGCTCCTAGCGGATCCTACGAGCAGTACTTC. Residues: CASSLAPSGSYEQYF.

This clone was seen a handful of times. This sequence joins TRBV19 and TRBJ1-2; 7 nucleotides line up with TRBD1. Germline lookup yields CDR1 LNHDA and CDR2 SQIVND (reference sequence). The CDR3 spans 13 residues. V lost 5 bases and J lost 4; bases outside the gene matches: 4. The CDR3 coding sequence is TGTGCCAGTAGTTTTACAGGGGCCTATGGCTACACCTTC. Amino acids: CASSFTGAYGYTF.

The rearrangement links TRBV7-9 to TRBJ1-1; 7 positions match TRBD1. The CDR3 runs 17 residues. The germline V gene encodes CDR1 SEHNR and CDR2 FQNEAQ (reference sequence). The J segment lost 1 base and the V segment lost 4 bases, leaving 12 bases of the junction unmatched. This CDR3 is CASSSTIGGWRNTEAFF. CDR3 DNA sequence: TGTGCCAGCAGCTCTACAATAGGGGGCTGGCGGAACACTGAAGCTTTCTTT.

The chain carries TRBV6-6 and TRBJ1-2; 8 bases match TRBD1. Germline V CDR1 and CDR2: MNHNY, SVGAGI (reference sequence). This CDR3 has 12 amino acids. V gave up 8 bases and J gave up 2 bases; unmatched junction bases: 1. CDR3 sequence: CASGQGNYGYTF. CDR3 in DNA: TGTGCCAGCGGACAGGGAAACTATGGCTACACCTTC.

This clone appeared a few times. V gene TRBV7-3 combines with J gene TRBJ2-7, with D possibly being TRBD2 (5 bases). The CDR3 has 15 amino acids. Trimming took off 5 bases at V and 3 bases at J, with 17 bases between the two ends. CDR1 and CDR2 (germline): SGHTA, FQGTGA. CDR3 coding DNA: TGTGCCAGCAGCCCCCCTATAGCGCGGCTCTACGAGCAGTACTTC. It specifies CASSPPIARLYEQYF. The whole variable domain, filled in from reference TRBV7-3 and TRBJ2-7, reads GAGVSQTPSNKVTEKGKYVELRCDPISGHTALYWYRQSLGQGPEFLIYFQGTGAADDSGLPNDRFFAVRPEGSVSTLKIQRTERGDSAVYLCASSPPIARLYEQYFGPGTRLTVT.

The V call is TRBV18, the J call TRBJ2-5; 13 bases agree with TRBD2. Germline V gene sequence: CDR1 KGHSH, CDR2 LQKENI. After removal of 4 bases from V and 7 bases from J, the junction contained 6 bases not matched to a gene. The CDR3 spans 15 residues. Written as DNA, the CDR3 is TGTGCCAGCTCACGGACTAGCGGGAGTTACGTGACCCAGTACTTC. Translation: CASSRTSGSYVTQYF.

A single count supports this clone. The CDR3 coding sequence is TGTGCCATCACGGACGGTAAAGTAGATACGCAGTATTTT. Its translation is CAITDGKVDTQYF. This sequence joins TRBV10-3 and TRBJ2-3; unclear D gene. V was shortened by 7 bases and J by 5 bases, with 13 bases between the two germline ends. CDR1 and CDR2 from the germline V gene are ENHRY and SYGVKD. The CDR3 is 13 residues long.

The J gene is TRBJ2-7, the V gene TRBV6-1; weak D call: TRBD2 (6 bases). The germline V and J ends were trimmed by 8 bases and 2 bases, with 13 bases remaining between them. Per germline, CDR1 MNHNS and CDR2 SASEGT. CDR3 length: 13 residues. The CDR3 nucleotides read TGTGCCAGCTCGGGGGAACCCCCCTACGAGCAGTACTTC. Encoded protein: CASSGEPPYEQYF.

The CDR3 sequence: CASSYQGAGNTIYF. The CDR3 nucleotides are TGTGCCAGCAGCTACCAGGGGGCTGGAAACACCATATATTTT. The chain carries TRBV7-9 and TRBJ1-3, with TRBD1 matching 7 bases. V dropped 4 bases and J dropped 2; count of bases not matched to a gene: 2. Germline values: CDR1 SEHNR, CDR2 FQNEAQ (reference sequence). This CDR3 comprises 14 residues.

The chain couples TRBV5-1 to TRBJ2-1, with D unclear. Trimming took off 4 bases at V and 4 bases at J, with 12 bases between the two ends. CDR3 length: 14 amino acids. In germline, CDR1 is SGHRS, CDR2 YFSETQ. The CDR3 DNA follows: TGCGCCAGCAGCCCGCCGACTCTATACAATGAGCAGTTCTTC. As protein: CASSPPTLYNEQFF.

This clone was seen a single time. J is TRBJ1-2 and V is TRBV27, with D tentatively TRBD1 (6 bases). The germline gives CDR1 MNHEY, CDR2 SMNVEV (reference sequence). Trimming pared 5 bases from V and 8 bases from J, leaving 18 bases between. CDR3 length: 14 residues. CDR3 amino acids: CASSTLPGEGGYTF. In DNA, the CDR3 is TGTGCCAGCAGTACCCTGCCAGGGGAAGGCGGCTACACCTTC.

The chain has TRBV5-6 and TRBJ2-3; 9 nucleotides align to TRBD2. The V gene end was trimmed by 0 bases and the J gene end by 3 bases; junction bases not matched to a gene: 2. CDR1 and CDR2 from the germline V gene are SGHDT and YYEEEE. The CDR3 has 15 amino acids. The CDR3 reads CASSLGSGRTDTQYF. The CDR3 nucleotides are TGTGCCAGCAGCTTGGGTAGCGGGAGAACAGATACGCAGTATTTT. The variable domain in full, completed from reference TRBV5-6 and TRBJ2-3, reads DAGVTQSPTHLIKTRGQQVTLRCSPKSGHDTVSWYQQALGQGPQFIFQYYEEEERQRGNFPDRFSGHQFPNYSSELNVNALLLGDSALYLCASSLGSGRTDTQYFGPGTRLTVL.

This rearrangement joins TRBV7-8 to TRBJ2-1; TRBD2 matches at 13 bases. Germline V CDR1 and CDR2: SGHVS, FQNEAQ. The CDR3 totals 17 residues. Trimming took 1 base from V and 9 from J; bases not matched to a gene: 9. CDR3 DNA sequence: TGTGCCAGCAGCTTAGGCATGTCGGGACTAGCGGGATTTGAGCAGTTCTTC. This encodes CASSLGMSGLAGFEQFF.

The rearrangement joins TRBV5-1 to TRBJ1-3, with TRBD1 matching over 9 bases. The CDR3 loop spans 15 amino acids. Germline CDR1 and CDR2: SGHRS and YFSETQ. Trimming at V came to 4 bases and at J to 2 bases, leaving 4 bases not matched to a gene. The CDR3 protein is CASSLGQGAGNTIYF. CDR3 DNA: TGCGCCAGCAGCCTGGGACAGGGTGCTGGAAACACCATATATTTT.

J is TRBJ2-7 and V is TRBV6-1; the match to TRBD2 covers 10 bases. Germline CDR1 and CDR2: MNHNS and SASEGT. This CDR3 spans 15 amino acids. Germline trimming cut 6 bases from V and 1 base from J; bases unmatched to any gene: 6. In DNA form, the CDR3 reads TGTGCCAGCAGCATCCGGACTAGCGGATCCTACGAGCAGTACTTC. Protein sequence: CASSIRTSGSYEQYF.

The gene calls are TRBV29-1 and TRBJ1-2, with 7 nucleotides matching TRBD1. V shed 0 bases, J shed 3 bases, and the junction held 16 bases outside the gene matches. This CDR3 comprises 18 residues. Per the germline V gene, CDR1 is SQVTM and CDR2 is ANQGSEA. In nucleotides, the CDR3 is TGCAGCGTTGAAGATCGAGGGAAGGGACAGAGGGAGGACTATGGCTACACCTTC. Translation: CSVEDRGKGQREDYGYTF.

The V gene is TRBV4-1, the J gene TRBJ2-3, with 12 bases identical to TRBD2. Germline CDR1 is MGHRA and CDR2 is YSYEKL. The CDR3 loop spans 17 amino acids. Germline trimming cut 1 base from V and 7 bases from J; bases unmatched to any gene: 9. The CDR3 DNA is TGCGCCAGCAGCCAAGGAGCGGGACTAGCGGGCCGAAATACGCAGTATTTT. Protein sequence: CASSQGAGLAGRNTQYF.

This sequence joins TRBV5-1 and TRBJ1-2; no firm D call. Trimming shortened V by 0 bases and J by 6 bases, and 12 bases separated the two germline ends. The CDR3 runs to 14 residues. Germline V gene data show CDR1 as SGHRS and CDR2 as YFSETQ. The CDR3 coding sequence is TGCGCCAGCAGCTTGGCCATTATAGGACATGGCTACACCTTC. It codes for CASSLAIIGHGYTF.

The chain links TRBV18 to TRBJ2-7; D remains unclear. CDR1 KGHSH and CDR2 LQKENI come from the germline V gene. Trimming removed 6 bases at V and 5 bases at J, with 17 bases between. This CDR3 region has 14 residues. The CDR3 sequence is CASSPPPGRNEQYF. CDR3 DNA sequence: TGTGCCAGCTCCCCGCCCCCAGGCCGAAACGAGCAGTACTTC.

V is TRBV18 and J is TRBJ1-6, with 9 bases that match TRBD1. The CDR3 extends over 15 amino acids. Germline CDR1 is KGHSH and CDR2 is LQKENI. Trimming removed 3 bases from V and 10 bases from J; junction bases left unmatched: 7. The CDR3 DNA reads as TGTGCCAGCTCACCTCCGGGACAGGGAAGATCACCCCTCCACTTT. Translating gives CASSPPGQGRSPLHF.

The chain carries TRBV19 and TRBJ1-1; maybe TRBD1 (6 bases). The V gene's germline CDR1 is LNHDA and CDR2 SQIVND (reference sequence). The CDR3 is made up of 15 amino acids. The V gene lost 6 bases and the J gene lost 3 bases, with 17 bases spanning the gap. Here the CDR3 DNA reads TGTGCCAGTAGGGGGACACAAATTCGGGACACTGAAGCTTTCTTT. Translation: CASRGTQIRDTEAFF. Full variable domain (remainder filled in from reference TRBV19 and TRBJ1-1): DGGITQSPKYLFRKEGQNVTLSCEQNLNHDAMYWYRQDPGQGLRLIYYSQIVNDFQKGDIAEGYSVSREKKESFPLTVTSAQKNPTAFYLCASRGTQIRDTEAFFGQGTRLTVV.

This chain links TRBV18 with TRBJ2-7, with D tentatively TRBD2 (5 bases). The V and J ends lost 6 bases and 0 bases respectively, with 15 bases between them. This CDR3 comprises 15 residues. Germline V gene data show CDR1 as KGHSH and CDR2 as LQKENI. CDR3 coding DNA: TGTGCCAGCTCTCCTCCAGGACTCAGCTCCTACGAGCAGTACTTC. This encodes CASSPPGLSSYEQYF.

V gene TRBV5-5 combines with J gene TRBJ2-7; D ambiguous. Germline V gene lookup returns CDR1 SGHKS and CDR2 YYEKEE (reference sequence). CDR3 length: 13 amino acids. V lost 0 bases and J 3 bases, leaving 7 bases between the germline ends. The CDR3 DNA follows: TGTGCCAGCAGCTTGGCCGCCAGCTACGAGCAGTACTTC. It yields the protein CASSLAASYEQYF.

V gene TRBV5-1 combines with J gene TRBJ1-2, with a possible D match to TRBD1 (5 bases). In germline, CDR1 is SGHRS, CDR2 YFSETQ. Deletions cut 5 bases from V and 8 bases from J, with 13 bases between. CDR3 length: 12 residues. The CDR3 sequence: CASRAGLGGYTF. The CDR3 DNA reads as TGCGCCAGCAGGGCGGGACTCGGAGGCTACACCTTC.

The V and J genes are TRBV10-1 and TRBJ1-2; maybe TRBD1 (6 bases). Trimming took 4 bases from V and 12 from J, leaving 24 bases between them. Per germline, CDR1 WNHNN and CDR2 SYGVQD (reference sequence). The CDR3 is 15 residues long. CDR3 sequence reads: CASSGGGQLLKEHTF. The CDR3 DNA reads TGCGCCAGCAGTGGGGGCGGACAGCTCCTAAAGGAGCACACCTTC.

This chain links TRBV28 with TRBJ1-2; a possible D gene is TRBD1 (6 bases). CDR1 and CDR2 from the germline V gene are MDHEN and SYDVKM. The CDR3 extends over 14 amino acids. Trimming took off 4 bases at V and 2 bases at J, with 11 bases between the two ends. CDR3: CASSSSDRNYGYTF. CDR3 DNA sequence: TGTGCCAGCAGTTCATCGGACAGAAACTATGGCTACACCTTC.

This chain uses TRBV28 with TRBJ2-5, with D possibly being TRBD1 (6 bases). The CDR3 covers 14 residues. V was cut by 3 bases and J by 5 bases, with 13 bases left in between. CDR1 and CDR2 from the germline V gene are MDHEN and SYDVKM. The CDR3 loop reads CASSLGAYTETQYF. CDR3 DNA: TGTGCCAGCAGTTTGGGGGCCTACACGGAGACCCAGTACTTC.

This chain joins TRBV5-1 and TRBJ2-5; D is perhaps TRBD1 (5 bases). The V gene lost 0 bases and the J gene lost 5 bases, with 14 bases spanning the gap. Germline V gives CDR1 SGHRS, CDR2 YFSETQ. The length of the CDR3 is 15 residues. The CDR3 loop reads CASSLGSPSGETQYF. The CDR3 nucleotides read TGCGCCAGCAGCTTGGGTTCTCCTTCAGGGGAGACCCAGTACTTC.